The 8 T cell receptor beta chains below all came from one sample that was sequenced in a study of identical twins. Via MiXCR, TCRdb re-called the 5' RACE reads, giving one row per CDR3 protein. The table records fewer than 350,000 distinct CDR3 sequences, under 9.5% of them present only once. The same specimen was also included in a second study, on yellow fever vaccine responses in identical twins.

Sequenced material: memory (CD45RO+) T cells sorted from blood. Receptors were obtained from a woman younger than 35 in good health.

The rearrangement joins TRBV6-5 to TRBJ2-2; D is undetermined. From germline, CDR1 is MNHEY and CDR2 SVGAGI. Trimming cost V 0 bases and J 1 base, with 9 bases left between them. This CDR3 region has 16 residues. CDR3 sequence reads: CASSYSVDLNTGELFF. CDR3 nucleotide sequence: TGTGCCAGCAGTTACTCGGTAGACTTGAACACCGGGGAGCTGTTTTTT.

The sample holds many counts of this clonotype. The CDR3 bases are TGCAGTGCGCGGAAGAGCTCCTACAATGAGCAGTTCTTC. This gives the protein CSARKSSYNEQFF. The chain uses TRBV20-1 and TRBJ2-1; no reliable D call. Trimming removed 6 bases at V and 0 bases at J, with 9 bases between. Germline V gene sequence: CDR1 DFQATT, CDR2 SNEGSKA (reference sequence). The CDR3 contains 13 residues.

In its sample, this clonotype was seen many times. The chain is built from TRBV11-2 and TRBJ2-7, with TRBD2 matching over 11 bases. The V and J ends lost 3 bases and 2 bases, in that order; junction bases with no gene match: 9. This CDR3 comprises 17 residues. Germline values: CDR1 SGHAT, CDR2 FQNNGV. CDR3 sequence reads: CASSFSNLAGGPYEQYF. The CDR3 DNA is TGTGCCAGCAGCTTCTCCAACCTAGCGGGAGGACCCTACGAGCAGTACTTC.

This clonotype came up many times. The chain combines TRBV29-1 with TRBJ1-2; D unclear. With 1 base removed from V and 4 bases from J, the gap between germline ends came to 4 bases. CDR3 length equals 11 residues. CDR1 is SQVTM, CDR2 ANQGSEA, per germline. DNA of the CDR3: TGCAGCGTTGAAGGGGTCTATGGCTACACCTTC. Its protein is CSVEGVYGYTF.

This clonotype was found many times. This CDR3 reads CATSDPRPGGAGYGYTF. In nucleotides, the CDR3 is TGTGCCACCAGTGATCCAAGACCGGGGGGCGCTGGCTATGGCTACACCTTC. The V gene is TRBV24-1, the J gene TRBJ1-2; D is possibly TRBD1 (6 bases). With 3 bases removed from V and 4 bases from J, the gap between germline ends came to 20 bases. This CDR3 has 17 amino acids. Germline CDR1 is KGHDR and CDR2 is SFDVKD.

This clonotype was seen only a few times. The chain combines TRBV20-1 with TRBJ2-2; 9 bases line up with TRBD2. V trimming: 1 base; J trimming: 8 bases; junction bases outside the gene matches: 2. The germline gives CDR1 DFQATT, CDR2 SNEGSKA (reference sequence). The CDR3 contains 13 residues. CDR3 region: CSARASGMGELFF. DNA for the CDR3: TGCAGTGCTAGAGCTAGCGGGATGGGGGAGCTGTTTTTT.

This clonotype showed up many times. V usage is TRBV6-1 and J usage is TRBJ2-1, with TRBD2 as a possible D gene (5 bases). The germline CDR1 and CDR2 sequences are MNHNS and SASEGT. The CDR3 runs to 15 residues. Trimming pared 1 base from V and 8 bases from J, leaving 15 bases between. The CDR3 region is CASSEGAGEWDEQFF. CDR3 nucleotide sequence: TGTGCCAGCAGTGAAGGGGCCGGGGAGTGGGATGAGCAGTTCTTC.

V and J are TRBV20-1 and TRBJ2-7, with D tentatively TRBD2 (7 bases). CDR3 length: 13 residues. CDR1 and CDR2 (germline): DFQATT, SNEGSKA (reference sequence). V was cut by 6 bases and J by 0 bases, with 12 bases left in between. The CDR3 DNA follows: TGCAGTGCCCTGGGGGGGCCCTCCTACGAGCAGTACTTC. Protein product: CSALGGPSYEQYF.